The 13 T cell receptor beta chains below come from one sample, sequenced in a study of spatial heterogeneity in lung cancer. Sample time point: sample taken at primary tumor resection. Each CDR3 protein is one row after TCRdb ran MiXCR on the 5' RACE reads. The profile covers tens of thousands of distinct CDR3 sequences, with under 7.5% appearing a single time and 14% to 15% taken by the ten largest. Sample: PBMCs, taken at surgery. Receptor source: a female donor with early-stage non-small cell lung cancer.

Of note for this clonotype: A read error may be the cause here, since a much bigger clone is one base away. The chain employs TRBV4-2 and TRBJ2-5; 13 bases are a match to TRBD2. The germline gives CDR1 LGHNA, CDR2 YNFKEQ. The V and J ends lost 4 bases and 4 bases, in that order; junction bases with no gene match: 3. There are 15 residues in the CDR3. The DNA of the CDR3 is TGTGCCAGCAGCCCGGGACTAGCGGGGCCAGAGACCCAGTACTTC. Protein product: CASSPGLAGPETQYF.

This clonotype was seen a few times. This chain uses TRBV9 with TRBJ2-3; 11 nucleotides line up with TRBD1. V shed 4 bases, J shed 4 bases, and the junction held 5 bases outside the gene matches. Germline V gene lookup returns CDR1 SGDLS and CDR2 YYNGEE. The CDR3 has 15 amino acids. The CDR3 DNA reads TGTGCCAGCAGCAAGGGACAGGGGGGAGCAGATACGCAGTATTTT. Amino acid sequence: CASSKGQGGADTQYF.

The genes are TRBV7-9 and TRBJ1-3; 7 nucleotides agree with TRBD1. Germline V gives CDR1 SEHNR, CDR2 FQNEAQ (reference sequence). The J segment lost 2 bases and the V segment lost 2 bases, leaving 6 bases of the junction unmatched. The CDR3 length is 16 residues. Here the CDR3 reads CASSLKEGAAGNTIYF. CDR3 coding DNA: TGTGCCAGCAGCTTAAAAGAGGGGGCTGCTGGAAACACCATATATTTT. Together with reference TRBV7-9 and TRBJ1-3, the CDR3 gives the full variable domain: DTGVSQNPRHKITKRGQNVTFRCDPISEHNRLYWYRQTLGQGPEFLTYFQNEAQLEKSRLLSDRFSAERPKGSFSTLEIQRTEQGDSAMYLCASSLKEGAAGNTIYFGEGSWLTVV.

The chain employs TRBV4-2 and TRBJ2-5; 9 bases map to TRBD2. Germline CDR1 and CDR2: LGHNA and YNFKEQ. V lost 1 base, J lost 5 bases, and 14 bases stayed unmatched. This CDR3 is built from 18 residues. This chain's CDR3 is CASSQVGSGSHLQETQYF. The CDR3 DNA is TGTGCCAGCAGCCAAGTAGGTAGCGGGAGTCACCTACAGGAGACCCAGTACTTC.

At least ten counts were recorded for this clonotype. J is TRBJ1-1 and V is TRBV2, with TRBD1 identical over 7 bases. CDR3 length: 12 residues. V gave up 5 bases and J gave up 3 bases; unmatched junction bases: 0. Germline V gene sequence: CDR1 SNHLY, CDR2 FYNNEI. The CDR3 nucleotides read TGTGCCAGCAGTACAGGGGACACTGAAGCTTTCTTT. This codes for CASSTGDTEAFF.

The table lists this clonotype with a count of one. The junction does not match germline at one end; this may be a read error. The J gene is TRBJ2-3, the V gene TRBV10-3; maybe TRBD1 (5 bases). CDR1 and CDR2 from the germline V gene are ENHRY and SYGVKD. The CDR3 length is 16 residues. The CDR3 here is CAISESTATFTNTQYF. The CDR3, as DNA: TGTGCCATCAGTGAGTCGACAGCCACTTTCACAAATACGCAGTATTTT.

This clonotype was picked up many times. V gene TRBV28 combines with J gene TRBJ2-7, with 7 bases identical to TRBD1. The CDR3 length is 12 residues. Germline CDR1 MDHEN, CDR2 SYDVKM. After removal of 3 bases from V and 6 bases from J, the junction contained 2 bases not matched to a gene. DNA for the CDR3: TGTGCCAGCAGTTTGGGGACAGCCGAGCAGTACTTC. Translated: CASSLGTAEQYF.

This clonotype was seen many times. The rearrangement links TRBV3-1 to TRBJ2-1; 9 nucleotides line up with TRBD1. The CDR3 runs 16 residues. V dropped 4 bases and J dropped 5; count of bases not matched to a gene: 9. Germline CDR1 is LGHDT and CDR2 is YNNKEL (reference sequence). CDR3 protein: CASSPLGTGTDNEQFF. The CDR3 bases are TGTGCCAGCAGCCCTTTGGGGACAGGGACAGACAATGAGCAGTTCTTC.

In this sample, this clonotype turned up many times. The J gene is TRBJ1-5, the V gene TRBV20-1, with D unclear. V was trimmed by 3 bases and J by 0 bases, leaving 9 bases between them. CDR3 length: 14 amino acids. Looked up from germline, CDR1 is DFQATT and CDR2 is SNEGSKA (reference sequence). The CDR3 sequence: CSARVGSSNQPQHF. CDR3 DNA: TGCAGTGCTAGGGTGGGCAGTAGCAATCAGCCCCAGCATTTT.

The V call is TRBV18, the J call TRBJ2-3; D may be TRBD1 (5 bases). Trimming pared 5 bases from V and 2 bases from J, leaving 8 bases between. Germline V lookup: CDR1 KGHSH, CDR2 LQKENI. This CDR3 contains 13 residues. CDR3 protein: CASSAGLTDTQYF. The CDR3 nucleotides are TGTGCCAGCTCAGCAGGGCTCACAGATACGCAGTATTTT.

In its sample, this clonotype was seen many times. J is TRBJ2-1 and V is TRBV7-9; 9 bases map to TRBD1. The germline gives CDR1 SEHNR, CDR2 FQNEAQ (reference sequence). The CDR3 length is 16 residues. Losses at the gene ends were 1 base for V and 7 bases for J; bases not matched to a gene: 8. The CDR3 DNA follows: TGTGCCAGCAGCTTAGGTGATGGGGGGACAGGGAATGAGCAGTTCTTC. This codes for CASSLGDGGTGNEQFF.

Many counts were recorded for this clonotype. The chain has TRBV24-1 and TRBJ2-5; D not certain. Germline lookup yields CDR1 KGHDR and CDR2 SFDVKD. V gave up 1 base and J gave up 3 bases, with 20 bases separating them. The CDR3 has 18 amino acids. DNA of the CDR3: TGTGCCACCAGTGATTTTCGAGAAAAACTGGGTTCGAAAGAGACCCAGTACTTC. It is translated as CATSDFREKLGSKETQYF.

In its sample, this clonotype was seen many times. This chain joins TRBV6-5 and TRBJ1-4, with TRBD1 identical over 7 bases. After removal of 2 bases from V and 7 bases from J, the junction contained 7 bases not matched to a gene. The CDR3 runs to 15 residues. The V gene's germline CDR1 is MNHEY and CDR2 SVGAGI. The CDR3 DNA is TGTGCCAGCAGTTACGATCCTTACAGGGGTGAAAAACTGTTTTTT. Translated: CASSYDPYRGEKLFF.